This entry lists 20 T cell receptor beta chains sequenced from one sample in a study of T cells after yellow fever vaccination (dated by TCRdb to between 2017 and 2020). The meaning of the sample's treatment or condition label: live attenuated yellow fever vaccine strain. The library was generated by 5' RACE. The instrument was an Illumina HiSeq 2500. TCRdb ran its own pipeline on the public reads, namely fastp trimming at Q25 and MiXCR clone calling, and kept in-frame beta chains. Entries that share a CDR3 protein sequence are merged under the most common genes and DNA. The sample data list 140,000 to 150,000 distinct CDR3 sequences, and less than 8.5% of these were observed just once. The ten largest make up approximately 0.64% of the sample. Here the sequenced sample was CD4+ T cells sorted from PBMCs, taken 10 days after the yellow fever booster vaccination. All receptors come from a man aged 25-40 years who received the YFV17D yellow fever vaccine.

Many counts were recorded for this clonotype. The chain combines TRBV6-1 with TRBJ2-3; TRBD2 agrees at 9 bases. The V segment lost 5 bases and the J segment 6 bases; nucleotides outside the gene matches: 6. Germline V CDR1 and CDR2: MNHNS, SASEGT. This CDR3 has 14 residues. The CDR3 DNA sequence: TGTGCCAGCAGTCGTAGCGGGAGTGGGGATACGCAGTATTTT. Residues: CASSRSGSGDTQYF.

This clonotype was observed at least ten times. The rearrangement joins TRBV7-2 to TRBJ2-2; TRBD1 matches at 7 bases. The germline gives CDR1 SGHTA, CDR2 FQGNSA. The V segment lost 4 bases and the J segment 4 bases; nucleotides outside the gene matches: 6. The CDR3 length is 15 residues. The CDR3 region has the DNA TGTGCCAGCAGCTGGAGACAGGGCGGCACCGGGGAGCTGTTTTTT. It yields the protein CASSWRQGGTGELFF.

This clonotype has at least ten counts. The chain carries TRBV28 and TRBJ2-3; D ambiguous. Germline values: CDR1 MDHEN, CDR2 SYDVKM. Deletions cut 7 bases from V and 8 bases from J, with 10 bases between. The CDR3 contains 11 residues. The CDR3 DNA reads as TGTGCCAGCACCGATTGGGGTACGCAGTATTTT. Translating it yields CASTDWGTQYF.

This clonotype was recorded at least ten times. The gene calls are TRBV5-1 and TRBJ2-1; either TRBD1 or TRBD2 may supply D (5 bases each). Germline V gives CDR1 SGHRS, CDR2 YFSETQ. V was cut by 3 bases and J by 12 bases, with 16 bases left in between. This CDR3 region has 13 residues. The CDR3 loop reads CASSSSGPSRQFF. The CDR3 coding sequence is TGCGCCAGCAGCTCTTCGGGGCCCTCGAGGCAGTTCTTC.

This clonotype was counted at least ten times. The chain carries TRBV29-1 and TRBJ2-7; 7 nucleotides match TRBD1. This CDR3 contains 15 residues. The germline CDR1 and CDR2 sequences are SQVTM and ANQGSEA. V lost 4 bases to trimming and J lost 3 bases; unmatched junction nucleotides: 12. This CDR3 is CSVAGTDGSDYEQYF. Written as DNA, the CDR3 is TGCAGCGTTGCTGGGACAGACGGTAGTGACTACGAGCAGTACTTC.

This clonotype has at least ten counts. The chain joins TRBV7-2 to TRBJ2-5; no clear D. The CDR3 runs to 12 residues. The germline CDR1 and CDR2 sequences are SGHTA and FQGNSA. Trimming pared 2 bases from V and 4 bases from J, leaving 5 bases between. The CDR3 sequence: CASSLTRETQYF. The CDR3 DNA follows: TGTGCCAGCAGCTTAACTCGAGAGACCCAGTACTTC.

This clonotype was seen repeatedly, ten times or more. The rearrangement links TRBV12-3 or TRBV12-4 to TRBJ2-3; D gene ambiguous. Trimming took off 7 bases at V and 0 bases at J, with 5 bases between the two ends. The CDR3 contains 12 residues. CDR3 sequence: CASNPSTDTQYF. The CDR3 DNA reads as TGTGCCAGCAACCCTAGCACAGATACGCAGTATTTT.

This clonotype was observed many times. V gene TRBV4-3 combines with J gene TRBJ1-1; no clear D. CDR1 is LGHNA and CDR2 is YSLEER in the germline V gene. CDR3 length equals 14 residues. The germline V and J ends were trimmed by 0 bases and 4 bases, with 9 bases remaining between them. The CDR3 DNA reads TGCGCCAGCAGCCAAGATCATGCGGGCACTGAAGCTTTCTTT. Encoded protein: CASSQDHAGTEAFF.

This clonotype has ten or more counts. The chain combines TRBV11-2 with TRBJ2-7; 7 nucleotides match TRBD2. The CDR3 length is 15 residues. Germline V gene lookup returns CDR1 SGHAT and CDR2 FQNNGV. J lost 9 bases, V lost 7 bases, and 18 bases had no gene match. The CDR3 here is CASTTSGGELYGQYF. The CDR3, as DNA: TGTGCCAGCACAACAAGTGGGGGGGAACTTTATGGGCAGTACTTC. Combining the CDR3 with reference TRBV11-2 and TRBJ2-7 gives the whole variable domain EAGVAQSPRYKIIEKRQSVAFWCNPISGHATLYWYQQILGQGPKLLIQFQNNGVVDDSQLPKDRFSAERLKGVDSTLKIQPAKLEDSAVYLCASTTSGGELYGQYFGPGTRLTVT.

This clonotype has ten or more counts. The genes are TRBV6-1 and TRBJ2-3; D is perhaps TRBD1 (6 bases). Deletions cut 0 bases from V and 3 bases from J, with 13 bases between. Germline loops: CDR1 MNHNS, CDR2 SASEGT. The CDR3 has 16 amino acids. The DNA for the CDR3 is TGTGCCAGCAGTGAAGCTTTGGGGGCTGGTACAGATACGCAGTATTTT. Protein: CASSEALGAGTDTQYF.

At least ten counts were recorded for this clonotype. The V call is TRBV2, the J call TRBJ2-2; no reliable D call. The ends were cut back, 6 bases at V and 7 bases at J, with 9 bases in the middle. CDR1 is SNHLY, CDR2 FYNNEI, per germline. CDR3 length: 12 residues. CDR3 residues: CASRAVGGELFF. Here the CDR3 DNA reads TGTGCCAGCAGAGCCGTTGGCGGGGAGCTGTTTTTT.

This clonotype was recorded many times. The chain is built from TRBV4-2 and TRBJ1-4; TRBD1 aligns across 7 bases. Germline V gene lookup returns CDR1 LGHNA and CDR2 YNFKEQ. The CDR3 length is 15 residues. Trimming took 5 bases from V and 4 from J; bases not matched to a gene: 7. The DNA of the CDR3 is TGTGCCAGCAGCGTGGGGGGACAGAATAATGAAAAACTGTTTTTT. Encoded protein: CASSVGGQNNEKLFF.

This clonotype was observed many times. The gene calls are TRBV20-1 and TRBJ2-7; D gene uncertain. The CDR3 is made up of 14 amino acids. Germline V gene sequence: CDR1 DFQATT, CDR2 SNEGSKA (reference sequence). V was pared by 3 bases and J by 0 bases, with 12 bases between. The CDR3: CSARDPSSSYEQYF. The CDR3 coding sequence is TGCAGTGCTAGGGACCCGTCAAGCTCCTACGAGCAGTACTTC.

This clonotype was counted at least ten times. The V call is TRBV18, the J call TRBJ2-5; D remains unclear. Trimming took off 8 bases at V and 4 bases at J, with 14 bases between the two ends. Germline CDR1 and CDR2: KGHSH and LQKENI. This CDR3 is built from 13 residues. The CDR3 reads CASTPRRRETQYF. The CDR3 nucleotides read TGTGCCAGCACCCCGAGGAGAAGAGAGACCCAGTACTTC.

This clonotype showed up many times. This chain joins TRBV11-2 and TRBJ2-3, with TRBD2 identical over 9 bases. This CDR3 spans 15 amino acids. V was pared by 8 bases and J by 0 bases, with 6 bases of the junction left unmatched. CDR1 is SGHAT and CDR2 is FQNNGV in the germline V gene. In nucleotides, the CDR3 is TGTGCCAGCGGTAGACTAGCGGTTAGCACAGATACGCAGTATTTT. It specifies CASGRLAVSTDTQYF.

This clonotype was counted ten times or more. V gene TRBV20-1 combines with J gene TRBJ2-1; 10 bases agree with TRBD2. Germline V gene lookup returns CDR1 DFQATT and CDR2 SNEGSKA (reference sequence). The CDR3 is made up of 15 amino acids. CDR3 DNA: TGCAGCGGGACCAGACTAGCGGGTGGTTTCAATGAGCAGTTCTTC. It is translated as CSGTRLAGGFNEQFF.

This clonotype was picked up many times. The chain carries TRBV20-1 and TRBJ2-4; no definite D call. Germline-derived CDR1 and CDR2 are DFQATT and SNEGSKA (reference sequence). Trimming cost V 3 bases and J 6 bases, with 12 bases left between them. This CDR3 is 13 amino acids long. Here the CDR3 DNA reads TGCAGTGCTAGTCCCGCCGCGAGAAACATTCAGTACTTC. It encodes CSASPAARNIQYF.

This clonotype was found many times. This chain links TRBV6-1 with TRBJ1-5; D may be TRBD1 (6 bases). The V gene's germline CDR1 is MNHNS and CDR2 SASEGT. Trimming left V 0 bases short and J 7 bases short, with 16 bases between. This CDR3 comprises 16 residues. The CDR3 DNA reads TGTGCCAGCAGTGAAGCAACAGGGAGGGTATGGCAGCCCCAGCATTTT. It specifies CASSEATGRVWQPQHF.

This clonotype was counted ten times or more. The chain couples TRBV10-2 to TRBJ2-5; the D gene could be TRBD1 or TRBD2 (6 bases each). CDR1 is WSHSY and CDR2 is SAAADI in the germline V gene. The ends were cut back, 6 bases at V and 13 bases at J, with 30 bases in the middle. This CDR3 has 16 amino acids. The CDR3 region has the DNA TGCGCCAGCAGCCAACAGGGATGGAGCCTGGCCGGGGACTGGTACTTC. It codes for CASSQQGWSLAGDWYF.

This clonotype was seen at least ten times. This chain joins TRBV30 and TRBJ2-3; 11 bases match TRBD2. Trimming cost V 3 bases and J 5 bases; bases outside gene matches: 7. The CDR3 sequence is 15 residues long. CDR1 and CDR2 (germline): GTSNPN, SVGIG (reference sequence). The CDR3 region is CAWRAGLAVGDTQYF. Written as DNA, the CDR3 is TGTGCCTGGAGAGCGGGACTAGCGGTAGGAGATACGCAGTATTTT. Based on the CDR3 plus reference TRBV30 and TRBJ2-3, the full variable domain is SQTIHQWPATLVQPVGSPLSLECTVEGTSNPNLYWYRQAAGRGLQLLFYSVGIGQISSEVPQNLSASRPQDRQFILSSKKLLLSDSGFYLCAWRAGLAVGDTQYFGPGTRLTVL.